The present T cell receptor (beta chain) was sequenced within a study of beta chain features in type 1 diabetes. Study as a whole: Age, gender, cell numbers and subset yield matched between patients and controls. Study conclusions and caveats: Unsettled here was the matter of whether HLA type influences TCRB rearrangement.

Comments on this clone: The target antigen is unknown.

Expressed TCRB transcripts got sequenced, as all isolated RNA was reverse transcribed. Method: immunoSEQ multiplex PCR; TCRdb's copy keeps in-frame clones and lacks some. The sample includes about 160,000 clones, 7.5% to 9.5% of them seen just once. The sequence was collected from a woman aged 18-29 years in good health. Sequencing was performed on central memory CD4+ T cells from blood.

CDR3 nucleotides: TGTGCCAGTAGTATAGAGGGCGGCACAGATACGCAGTATTTT. This translates into CASSIEGGTDTQYF. The rearrangement links TRBV19 to TRBJ2-3; D call uncertain. CDR1 is LNHDA and CDR2 is SQIVND in the germline V gene (reference sequence). Trimming removed 0 bases at V and 1 base at J, with 5 bases between. The CDR3 runs 14 residues.